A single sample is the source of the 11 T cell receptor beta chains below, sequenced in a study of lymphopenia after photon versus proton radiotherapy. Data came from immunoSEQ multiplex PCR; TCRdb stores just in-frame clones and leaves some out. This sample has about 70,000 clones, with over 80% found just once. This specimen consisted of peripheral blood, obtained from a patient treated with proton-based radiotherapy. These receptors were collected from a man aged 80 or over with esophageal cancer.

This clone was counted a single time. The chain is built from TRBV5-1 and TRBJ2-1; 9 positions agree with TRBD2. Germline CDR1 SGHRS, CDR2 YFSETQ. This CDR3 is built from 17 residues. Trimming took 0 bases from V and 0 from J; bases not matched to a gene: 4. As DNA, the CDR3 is TGCGCCAGCAGCTTGGGACTAGCGGATAGCTCCTACAATGAGCAGTTCTTC. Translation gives CASSLGLADSSYNEQFF.

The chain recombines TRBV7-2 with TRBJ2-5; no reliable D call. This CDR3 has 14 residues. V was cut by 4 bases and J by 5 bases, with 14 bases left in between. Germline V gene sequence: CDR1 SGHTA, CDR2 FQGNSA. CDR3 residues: CASSSPMGHETQYF. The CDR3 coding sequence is TGTGCCAGCAGCTCCCCTATGGGCCACGAGACCCAGTACTTC.

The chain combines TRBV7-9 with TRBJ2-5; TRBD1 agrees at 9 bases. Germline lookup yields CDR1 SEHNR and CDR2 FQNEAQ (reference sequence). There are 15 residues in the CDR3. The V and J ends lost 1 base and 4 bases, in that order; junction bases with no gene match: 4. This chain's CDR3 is CASSLDRGRLETQYF. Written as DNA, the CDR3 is TGTGCCAGCAGCTTAGACAGGGGGCGCTTAGAGACCCAGTACTTC.

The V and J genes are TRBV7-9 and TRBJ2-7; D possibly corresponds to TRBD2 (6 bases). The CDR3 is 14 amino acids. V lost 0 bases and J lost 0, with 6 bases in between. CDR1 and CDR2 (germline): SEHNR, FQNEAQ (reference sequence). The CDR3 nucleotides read TGTGCCAGCAGCTTAGCCGGGGGCTCCTACGAGCAGTACTTC. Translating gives CASSLAGGSYEQYF.

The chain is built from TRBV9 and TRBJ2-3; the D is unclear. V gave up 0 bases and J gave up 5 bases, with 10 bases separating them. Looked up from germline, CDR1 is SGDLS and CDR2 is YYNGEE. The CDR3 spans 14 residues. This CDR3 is CASSVEMVGDTQYF. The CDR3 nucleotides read TGTGCCAGCAGCGTAGAAATGGTGGGAGATACGCAGTATTTT.

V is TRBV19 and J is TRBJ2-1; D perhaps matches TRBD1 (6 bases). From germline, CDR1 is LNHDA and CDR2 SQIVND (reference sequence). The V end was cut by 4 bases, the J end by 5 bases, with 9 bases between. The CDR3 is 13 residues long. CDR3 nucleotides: TGTGCCAGTAGTACCAGGGGCCACAATGAGCAGTTCTTC. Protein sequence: CASSTRGHNEQFF.

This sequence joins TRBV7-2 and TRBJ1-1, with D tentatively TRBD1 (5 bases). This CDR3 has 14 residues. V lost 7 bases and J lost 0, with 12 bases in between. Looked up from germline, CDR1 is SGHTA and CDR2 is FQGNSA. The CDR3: CASNRQNMNTEAFF. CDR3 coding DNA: TGTGCCAGCAACCGACAGAACATGAACACTGAAGCTTTCTTT.

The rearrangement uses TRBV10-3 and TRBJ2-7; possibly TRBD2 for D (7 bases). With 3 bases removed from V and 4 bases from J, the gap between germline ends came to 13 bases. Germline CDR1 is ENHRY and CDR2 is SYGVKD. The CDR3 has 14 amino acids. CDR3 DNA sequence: TGTGCCATCAGTGAACCGGGGGGCGAATACGAGCAGTACTTC. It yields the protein CAISEPGGEYEQYF.

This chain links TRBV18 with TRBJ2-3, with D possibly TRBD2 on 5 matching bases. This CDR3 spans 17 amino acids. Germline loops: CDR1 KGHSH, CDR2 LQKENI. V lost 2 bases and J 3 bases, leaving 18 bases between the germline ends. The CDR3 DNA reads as TGTGCCAGCTCACCAAGGACCGGGAAAGGAGCGACAGATACGCAGTATTTT. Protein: CASSPRTGKGATDTQYF.

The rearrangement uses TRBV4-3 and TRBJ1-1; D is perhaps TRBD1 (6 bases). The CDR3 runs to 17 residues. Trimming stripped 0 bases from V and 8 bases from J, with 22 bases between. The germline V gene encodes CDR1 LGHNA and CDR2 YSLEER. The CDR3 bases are TGCGCCAGCAGCCAAGATCCCCCACAGGGAGCTAGGGAGGAAGCTTTCTTT. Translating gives CASSQDPPQGAREEAFF.

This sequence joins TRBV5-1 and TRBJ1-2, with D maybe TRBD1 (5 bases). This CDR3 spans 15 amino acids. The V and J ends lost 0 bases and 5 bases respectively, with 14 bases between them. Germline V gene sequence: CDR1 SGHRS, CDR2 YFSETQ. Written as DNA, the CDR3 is TGCGCCAGCAGCTTGGGAAAGGGGTCCGATTATGGCTACACCTTC. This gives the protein CASSLGKGSDYGYTF.